This section outlines one T cell receptor beta chain sequence together with its context. No cognate antigen has been identified for it. No quality values exist for individual bases; no much larger clone is one base distant. The cohort consisted of 650 to 850 healthy bone marrow donors. Cohort members were all nominally healthy when sampled, although unrecorded immune exposures were likely present. The donor tested CMV seropositive, placing the donor among the 250 to 300 seropositive members of the cohort. Each donor provided a peripheral blood sample, and peripheral blood mononuclear cells were used for TCR beta sequencing. Genomic DNA was extracted from the blood cell samples with the Qiagen DNeasy Blood Extraction Kit. Library creation used the immunoSEQ multiplex PCR assay. The multiplex PCR relied on a mix of 60 forward primers for TCR Vbeta segments and 13 reverse primers for TCR Jbeta segments. A multiplex PCR assay on genomic DNA amplified the CDR3 region of rearranged TCR beta genes. The amplified TCR beta libraries were sequenced on the Illumina HiSeq System as 87-base-pair reads. On the study's bioinformatics: Across the 500 to 750 repertoires, a later analysis counted 80 million or so unique TCR beta chains, roughly 11 million of which were shared by at least two donors. To remove PCR and sequencing errors, raw reads were error-corrected and collapsed into unique sequences using a nearest-neighbor algorithm that merged closely related sequences. V, D and J gene segments were assigned by aligning CDR3 sequences to IMGT reference sequences. For a sequence to be retained, a match of at least six nucleotides to both a V gene segment and a J gene segment was required. A rearrangement was called productive if the CDR3 had no stop codons and remained in frame with V and J, and every other rearrangement was called non-productive. Following IMGT convention, CDR3 was defined as the stretch from the second conserved V-encoded cysteine up to the conserved J-encoded phenylalanine. The earlier analysis of more than 450 of the donors excluded sequences that lacked an unambiguous match to a single V gene segment. An earlier analysis of 587 of the donors classified V segments as functional when productive rearrangements were above 56.7% and as segregating when the standard deviation between donors was above 5%. A statistical classification framework was developed to diagnose cytomegalovirus status using the catalog of TCR beta chain sequences. In a later analysis, TCR nucleotide sequences were compared against IMGT/GENE-DB human TR gene sequences so that V and J genes could be assigned. A later analysis assigned CDR3 sequences and most-parsimonious VDJ recombination scenarios with the TCRdist pipeline. In a later analysis, each TCR beta chain was defined by its CDR3 amino acid sequence together with its V-gene family, and reads without a unique V-gene family were excluded. In a later analysis, 450 to 600 highly shared, low-generation-probability nucleotide sequences were removed to address suspected cross-contamination and a sequencing artifact. In a later analysis, a clonal expansion index for each public chain was calculated from normalized within-repertoire ranks of inferred template counts. In a later analysis, generation probabilities were computed with a VDJ recombination model fitted to out-of-frame rearrangements, and the resulting probabilities were checked against IGoR. In a later analysis, TCR-TCR, TCR-HLA and TCR-CMV co-occurrence was scored with hypergeometric tests, and a repertoire-size bias correction was applied to TCR pairs. False discovery rates were estimated in a later analysis by permuting HLA or CMV assignments 20 times. In a later analysis, co-occurring TCRs were grouped using DBSCAN, and TCRdist sequence similarity was added for clustering within HLA-allele-positive subsets. For co-occurrence clustering, repertoires with fewer than 30,000 or more than 120,000 public chains were excluded, along with four or five repertoires with anomalous nucleotide sharing. TCRdb obtained this table from immuneACCESS and retained in-frame rearrangements with V and J assigned. These tables miss some clones; where compared with another copy, unresolved V genes account for less than half of the shortfall, and the remainder is unexplained. Clonal size and the V and J genes are those of that table, whereas D and trimming came from the DNA. This sample gives under 200,000 clones in total; roughly 80% of them show up just once. 8.5% of the sample goes to the ten largest clones.

This sample is drawn from a study of cytomegalovirus exposure and HLA in healthy donors (dated by TCRdb to about 2017). With respect to the entire study: An earlier analysis of 587 of the donors reported around 280 Gb of sequence data and 117 million unique TCR beta sequences obtained from around 180 million T cells. Donor age, sex, ethnicity and CMV serostatus were compiled together with the repertoire data. About five DR-DQ haplotypes were treated as single units for association and clustering because of strong linkage in the cohort. An earlier analysis of 587 of the donors applied high-throughput TCR beta sequencing to assess whether each TCR beta V gene segment acted as functional or pseudogenic. Of the 398 genotyped donors, roughly 80% were placed in the genetic ancestry cluster associated with self-reported Caucasian donors. A later genetic analysis used genome-wide SNP genotypes for about three fifths of the roughly 700 donors, treating that subset as a discovery cohort. To predict cytomegalovirus infection status, the study brought together high-throughput TCR immunosequencing, statistical association of individual TCRs with disease status, and machine learning. Along with the roughly 670-subject first cohort, a separate validation cohort of over a hundred different subjects was used. About 320 gigabases of sequencing data and around 87 million unique TCR sequences were included in an early release covering roughly 600 HLA-typed donors. All discovery cohort repertoires had been generated on a single sequencing platform. HLA typing included class I and class II loci at four-digit resolution. In a later analysis, previously published TCR beta repertoires from 550 to 750 donors were re-analyzed and high-resolution HLA genotyping was added so that TCR occurrence patterns could be studied. The study aimed to test whether cataloging public T cell receptors could reveal signatures of past pathogen exposure. Typing coverage differed by locus: A, B, C, DRB1 and DQB1 were typed in roughly 620-630 donors, DQA1 in about 500, DPA1 in 600 to 610, and DPB1 in approximately 450. The T cell repertoires of around 730 subjects were profiled by immunosequencing and related to cytomegalovirus serostatus. Rather than using new phenotypic data, the later analysis identified candidate immune exposures from TCR beta sequences and from how often those sequences occurred across donors. Across around 400 genotyped donors of the cohort, an average of approximately 220,000 unique TCR beta nucleotide sequences per donor were sequenced, and approximately 19% of those sequences were non-productive. Study-wide conclusions, independent of this receptor: In a later analysis, TCR association rates were found to vary across HLA loci, with the most associated TCRs seen for DRB1 alleles and the fewest for HLA-C alleles. HLA typing was unavailable for some donors at each locus, so association tests used only the typed subset. A cluster of highly shared sequence variants was judged likely to be a technical artifact of the sequencing pipeline. The classifier was reported to diagnose cytomegalovirus status with high specificity and sensitivity in both the original and validation cohorts. At a false discovery rate of 0.05, a later analysis linked under 20,000 TCR beta sequences to specific HLA alleles. Some IMGT-functional V segments, including TRBV6-2 and TRBV6-3, could not be distinguished by the 87-base-pair reads and were therefore excluded. A total of 150 to 200 TCR beta chains were listed by the study as associated with cytomegalovirus. In a later analysis, HLA-associated TCR beta chains showed more clonal expansion and lower generation probabilities than non-associated chains that were equally common. Around 16 rarely observed V segments, including chromosome 9 orphons, were excluded from the earlier analysis of almost 600 of the donors because counts were too low. Presence/absence analyses assumed roughly uniform sequencing depth across donors, an assumption that may not hold. This cohort had only TCR beta chains sequenced, and the lack of alpha or paired-chain data limited which features could be detected. According to a later analysis, most CMV-associated TCR beta chains appeared to be HLA-restricted, and the HLA associations seemed to be driven largely by CMV exposure. A further reported finding was that TCR beta sequences accurately predicted the HLA-A and HLA-B alleles for most subjects in the first cohort. In an earlier analysis of fewer than 750 of the donors, most TCR beta V segments were observed in productive rearrangements about 87% or about 30% of the time, broadly matching IMGT annotations. CMV serostatus was the only immune exposure information available for the cohort. A later analysis reported that several top co-occurrence clusters appeared linked to parvovirus B19, influenza, CMV and Epstein-Barr virus. Linkage disequilibrium might explain the correlated functional status among segregating V segments, but an unknown experimental factor could not be excluded. V-gene and J-gene trimming of TCR beta chains was associated with a missense DCLRE1C variant in a later genetic analysis, and the association was replicated in an independent cohort. Across donors, most TCR sequences were observed very rarely, whereas some public TCRs were present in many individuals. A few of the identified cytomegalovirus-associated TCR beta chains were confirmed in vitro to be specific for cytomegalovirus antigens. The authors suggested that the approach could potentially be generalized to other disease states and immunological phenotypes. Assigning TCR associations to individual alleles was difficult when HLA alleles, especially DR and DQ, strongly co-occurred. In a later genetic analysis, fewer N-insertions in productive TCRs were reported among donors in an Asian-associated ancestry cluster than the roughly 700-donor mean.

Trimming takes 1 base from V and 10 bases from J, and the germline ends sit 13 bases apart. Inclusive of the bounding cysteine and phenylalanine, the CDR3 is 13 residues long. Only CDR3 DNA is held: 39 bases, read in frame from base 1. The germline V gene (reference sequence) gives CDR1 as LNHDA and CDR2 as SQIVND. This clonotype was sampled from a male donor in good health and CMV-seropositive. In this chain, TRBV19 is recombined with TRBJ1-1, and TRBD1 may be the D gene, going by 5 matching bases. Input material: PBMCs. The CDR3 reads as follows: CASSIAMGQAAFF. The bases read TGTGCCAGTAGTATAGCAATGGGGCAGGCAGCTTTCTTT. The CDR3 plus the reference TRBV19 and TRBJ1-1 genes for the other parts give the full variable domain: DGGITQSPKYLFRKEGQNVTLSCEQNLNHDAMYWYRQDPGQGLRLIYYSQIVNDFQKGDIAEGYSVSREKKESFPLTVTSAQKNPTAFYLCASSIAMGQAAFFGQGTRLTVV.